This TCR beta chain derives from a study of T cells in Graves' hyperthyroidism and ophthalmopathy. In this sample, this clonotype turned up many times. RNA transcripts served as the template for amplifying TCR beta CDR3 regions. With the HTBI primer set, the TCR CDR3 went through a first round of RT-PCR. Each CDR3 protein is one row after TCRdb ran MiXCR on the multiplex PCR reads. The repertoire has about 340,000 distinct CDR3 sequences, around a sixth of them found once; the top ten carry less than 65%. CDR3 length equals 14 residues. Per the germline V gene, CDR1 is MNHNS and CDR2 is SASEGT. Trimming at V came to 6 bases and at J to 1 base, leaving 5 bases not matched to a gene.

The sequence derives from a woman between 45 and 60 years old with Graves' hyperthyroidism. Specimen: blood. The chain recombines TRBV6-1 with TRBJ1-1; 7 bases agree with TRBD1. This chain's CDR3 is CASSQTGTNTEAFF. The CDR3 DNA reads as TGTGCCAGCAGCCAGACAGGGACGAACACTGAAGCTTTCTTT.